This T cell receptor (beta chain) derives from a study of identical twins. The V and J ends lost 5 bases and 7 bases respectively, with 14 bases between them. The germline gives CDR1 SGHTA, CDR2 FQGNSA. The CDR3 totals 13 residues. TCRdb itself ran the 5' RACE reads through MiXCR, one entry per CDR3 protein. The data hold 200,000 to 250,000 distinct CDR3 sequences, with 10% observed a single time. This clonotype was counted at least ten times. The sequence came from a man aged 45-65 years in good health. Sequenced material: memory T cells sorted from blood. V and J are TRBV7-2 and TRBJ2-5; possibly TRBD1 for D (5 bases). The CDR3 protein is CASSQLLRGTQYF. CDR3 nucleotide sequence: TGTGCCAGCAGCCAGCTTCTTAGGGGGACCCAGTACTTC.